The table lists the clone carrying this T cell receptor (beta chain) with a few counts. Its specificity is not known. The record originates from a study of T cell responses to AZD1222 COVID-19 vaccine. General study findings and limits: Spike-specific TCR breadth and depth both grew after two AZD1222 doses. Among AZD1222 vaccinees, only 6 or 7 were seropositive at baseline. No day 14 peak samples; only post-peak repertoires were characterized.

Sequencing was performed with immunoSEQ multiplex PCR; in TCRdb, only in-frame clones are kept and a portion is missing. The sample comprises over 110,000 clones, less than 95% of which are singletons, and approximately 2.6% rests with the top ten. There are 14 residues in the CDR3. Germline V CDR1 and CDR2: SGHNT, YENEEA. The V gene lost 2 bases and the J gene lost 1 base, with 8 bases spanning the gap. The source of this sequence is an adult in good health. The J gene is TRBJ1-1, the V gene TRBV11-3; no firm D call. This material consisted of peripheral blood, taken on day 0 of AZD1222 vaccination. The CDR3 DNA reads TGTGCCAGCAGCTTATATGGGGAGAACACTGAAGCTTTCTTT. This encodes CASSLYGENTEAFF.